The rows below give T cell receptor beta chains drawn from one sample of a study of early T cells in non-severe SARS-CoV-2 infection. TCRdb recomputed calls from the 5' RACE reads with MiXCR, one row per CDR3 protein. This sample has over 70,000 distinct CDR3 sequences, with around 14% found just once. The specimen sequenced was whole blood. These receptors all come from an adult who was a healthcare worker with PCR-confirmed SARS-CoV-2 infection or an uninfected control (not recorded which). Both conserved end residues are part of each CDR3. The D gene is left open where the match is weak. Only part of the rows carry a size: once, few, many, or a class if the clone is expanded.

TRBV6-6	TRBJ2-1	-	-	TGTGCCAGCACTTACGGGGGCCGCCTAGGAGACAATGAGCAGTTCTTC	CASTYGGRLGDNEQFF
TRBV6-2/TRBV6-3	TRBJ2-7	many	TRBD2	TGTGCCAGCAGTAGGGTGTCTAGCGGGACCCACGAGCAGTACTTC	CASSRVSSGTHEQYF
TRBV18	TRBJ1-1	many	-	TGTGCCAGCTCACCACCGGTAAGGGGCACTGAAGCTTTCTTT	CASSPPVRGTEAFF
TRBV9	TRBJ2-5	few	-	TGTGCCAGCAGCGCCCGGACGGGGGTTACGGTTGGGGAGGAGACCCAGTACTTC	CASSARTGVTVGEETQYF
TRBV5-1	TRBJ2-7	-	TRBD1	TGCGCCAGCAGCCCCCAGGGGGACACCAACGAGCAGTACTTC	CASSPQGDTNEQYF
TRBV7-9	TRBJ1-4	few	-	TGTGCCAGCAGCTTTGCGCAGGGCGAAAAACTGTTTTTT	CASSFAQGEKLFF
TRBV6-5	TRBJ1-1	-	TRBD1	TGTGCCACTGGGACAGGGGTACAAGGCACTGAAGCTTTCTTT	CATGTGVQGTEAFF
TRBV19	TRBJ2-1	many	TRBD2	TGTGCCAGTAGTATAGTGCGGGGGTACAATGAGCAGTTCTTC	CASSIVRGYNEQFF
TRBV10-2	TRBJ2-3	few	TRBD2	TGCGCCAGTACTGGACTAGCGGGAGTAGGGTCGGGCACAGATACGCAGTATTTT	CASTGLAGVGSGTDTQYF
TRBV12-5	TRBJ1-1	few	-	TGTGCTAGTGGTTTGGTACGCGAGGGGCGAAACACTGAAGCTTTCTTT	CASGLVREGRNTEAFF
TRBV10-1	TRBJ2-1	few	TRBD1	TGCGCCAGCAGTGGGTCGCTCCAGAGACAGGGGGGAGCCTACAATGAGCAGTTCTTC	CASSGSLQRQGGAYNEQFF
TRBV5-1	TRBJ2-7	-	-	TGCGCCAGCAGCGGGCCGCAGGGTAATTCCTACGAGCAGTACTTC	CASSGPQGNSYEQYF
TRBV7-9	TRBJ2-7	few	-	TGTGCCAGCAGCTGGGACTACGAGCAGTACTTC	CASSWDYEQYF
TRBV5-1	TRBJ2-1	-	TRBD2	TGCGCCAGCAGCCTCCCTTTGACTAGCGGGAGCAATGAGCAGTTCTTC	CASSLPLTSGSNEQFF
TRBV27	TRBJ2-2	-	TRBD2	TGTGCCAGCAGTTCCCCAGCGGGAGCGAACACCGGGGAGCTGTTTTTT	CASSSPAGANTGELFF
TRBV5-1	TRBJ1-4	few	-	TGCGCCAGCAGCTTGGGAACAACTAATGAAAAACTGTTTTTT	CASSLGTTNEKLFF
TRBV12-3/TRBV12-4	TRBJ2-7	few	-	TGTGCCAGCACCTTACCCCGGGTAAACGAGCAGTACTTC	CASTLPRVNEQYF
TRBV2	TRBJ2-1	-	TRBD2	TGTGCCAGCAGTTTTCTAGCGGGAGGTGTGAATGAGCAGTTCTTC	CASSFLAGGVNEQFF
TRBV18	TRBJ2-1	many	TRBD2	TGTGCCAGCTCACCCGGACTAGCGGGAGGTAGGAATGAGCAGTTCTTC	CASSPGLAGGRNEQFF
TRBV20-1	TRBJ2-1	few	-	TGCAGTGCTAGATTAACGGGACTTATTTCACAAAGCTCCTACAATGAGCAGTTCTTC	CSARLTGLISQSSYNEQFF
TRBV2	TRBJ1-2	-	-	TGTGCCAGCTATCCCGGGCCGTTTTTCTTATATGGCTACACCTTC	CASYPGPFFLYGYTF
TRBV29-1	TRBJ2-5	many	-	TGCAGCGTAGGGACTGACCAAGAGACCCAGTACTTC	CSVGTDQETQYF
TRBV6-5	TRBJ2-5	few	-	TGTGCCAGCAGTTACTGGCAGACCTACCAAGAGACCCAGTACTTC	CASSYWQTYQETQYF
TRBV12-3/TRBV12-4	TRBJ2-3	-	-	TGTGCCAGCAGTTCCGAGCGGGCTACCACAGATACGCAGTATTTT	CASSSERATTDTQYF
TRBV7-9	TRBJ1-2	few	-	TGTGCCAGCAGTTCGGGACGCCTCTATGGCTACACCTTC	CASSSGRLYGYTF
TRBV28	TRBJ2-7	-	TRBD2	TGTGCCAGCAGTCAAGGGACTAGCGGTGACTACGAGCAGTACTTC	CASSQGTSGDYEQYF
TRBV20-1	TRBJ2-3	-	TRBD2	TGCAGTGCTAGAGACTATAGCGGGAGCGCAGATACGCAGTATTTT	CSARDYSGSADTQYF
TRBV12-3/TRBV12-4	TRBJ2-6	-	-	TGTGCCAGCAGCCCCTTGGAACCTGGGGCCAACGTCCTGACTTTC	CASSPLEPGANVLTF
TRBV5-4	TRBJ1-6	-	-	TGTGCCAGCAGCTTCTCCTATAATTCACCCCTCCACTTT	CASSFSYNSPLHF
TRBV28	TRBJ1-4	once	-	TGTGCCAGCAGTCTACCGGACAGTGAAAAACTGTTTTTT	CASSLPDSEKLFF
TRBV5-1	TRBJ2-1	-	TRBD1	TGCGCCAGCAGCTCTGTTGGATCAGGGGGCGATGAGCAGTTCTTC	CASSSVGSGGDEQFF
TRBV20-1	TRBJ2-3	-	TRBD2	TGCAGTCCCCGCGGGGGGGAGCTCACAGATACGCAGTATTTT	CSPRGGELTDTQYF
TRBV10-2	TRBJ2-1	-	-	TGCGCCAGCAGAGGGAACGAGTACAATGAGCAGTTCTTC	CASRGNEYNEQFF
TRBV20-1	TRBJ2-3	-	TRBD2	TGCAGTGCTAGAGCCCCTAGCGGGAGGGTGGCTACGCAGTATTTT	CSARAPSGRVATQYF
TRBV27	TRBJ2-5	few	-	TGTGCCAGCAGTCCACCTGGCTCAGGGCAAGAGACCCAGTACTTC	CASSPPGSGQETQYF
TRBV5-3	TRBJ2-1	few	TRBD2	TGTGCCAGAAGACCTAGACTAGCGGGTTTTGATGAGCAGTTCTTC	CARRPRLAGFDEQFF
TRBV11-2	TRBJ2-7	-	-	TGTGCCAGCAGCTTCGGGCAGGGGGGCTCCTACGAGCAGTACTTC	CASSFGQGGSYEQYF
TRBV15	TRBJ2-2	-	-	TGTGCCACCAGCAGAGGGACAGCGGGCACCGGGGAGCTGTTTTTT	CATSRGTAGTGELFF
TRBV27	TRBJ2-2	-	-	TGTGCCAGTACTAAGTTTTGGACGGCCGTTGGCACCGGGGAGCTGTTTTTT	CASTKFWTAVGTGELFF
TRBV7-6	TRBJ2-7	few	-	TGTGCCAGCAGCCAACTAGGGTCTCAGCTCGAGCAGTACTTC	CASSQLGSQLEQYF
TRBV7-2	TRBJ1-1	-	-	TGTGCCAGCAGCTTAGTCCGGGGGGCTGAAGCTTTCTTT	CASSLVRGAEAFF
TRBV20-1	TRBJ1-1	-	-	TGCAGTGCTAGAGATAGGGGGACCGGTCGTGACACTGAAGCTTTCTTT	CSARDRGTGRDTEAFF
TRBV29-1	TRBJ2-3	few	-	TGCAGCGCCCCTCTGGGGGCAGATACGCAGTATTTT	CSAPLGADTQYF
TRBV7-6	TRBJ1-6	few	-	TGTGCCAGCAGCTTAGGGAGCTCCTATAATTCACCCCTCCACTTT	CASSLGSSYNSPLHF
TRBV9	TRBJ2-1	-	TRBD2	TGTGCCAGCAGCGTCACTAGCGGCTCCTACAATGAGCAGTTCTTC	CASSVTSGSYNEQFF
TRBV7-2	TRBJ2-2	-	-	TGTGCCAGCAGCTTACGTCAAGCGAACACCGGGGAGCTGTTTTTT	CASSLRQANTGELFF
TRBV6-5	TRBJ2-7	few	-	TGTGCCAGCAGTCCAAGCTCGGGGTATCGCACCTACGAGCAGTACTTC	CASSPSSGYRTYEQYF
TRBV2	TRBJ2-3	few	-	TGTGCCAGCACTGGGTTTGCAGATACGCAGTATTTT	CASTGFADTQYF
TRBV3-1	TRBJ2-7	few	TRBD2	TGTGCCAGCAGCCAGGGACTAGCGGAAGTCTACGAGCAGTACTTC	CASSQGLAEVYEQYF
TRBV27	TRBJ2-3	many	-	TGTGCCAGCAGTTTACAAGGGGGAGATACGCAGTATTTT	CASSLQGGDTQYF
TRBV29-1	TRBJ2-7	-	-	TGCAGCGTCTCCCAGGGGAGGGGCAACGAGCAGTACTTC	CSVSQGRGNEQYF
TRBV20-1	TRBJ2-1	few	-	TGCAGTGCTAGAGATTTGGGGGTTGAGCAGTTCTTC	CSARDLGVEQFF
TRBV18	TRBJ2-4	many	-	TGTGCCAGCTCACCACCGTCAGGGTGGGACATTCAGTACTTC	CASSPPSGWDIQYF
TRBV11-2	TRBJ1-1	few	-	TGTGCCAGCAGCTTAGGGGAGTCCCCTGAAGCTTTCTTT	CASSLGESPEAFF
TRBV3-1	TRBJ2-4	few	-	TGTGCCAGCAGCCAAGGTGTAGCCAAAAACATTCAGTACTTC	CASSQGVAKNIQYF
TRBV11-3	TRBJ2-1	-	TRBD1	TGTGCCAGCAGCGGATGGGGACAGACGAGAAACAATGAGCAGTTCTTC	CASSGWGQTRNNEQFF
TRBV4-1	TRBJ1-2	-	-	TGCGCCAGCAGCCAGGACGGCTATGGCTACACCTTC	CASSQDGYGYTF
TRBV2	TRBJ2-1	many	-	TGTGCCAGCCCTGGGATCCCCGGGGAGCAGTTCTTC	CASPGIPGEQFF